This T cell receptor (beta chain) derives from a study of CD8 T cells in ankylosing spondylitis. The length of the CDR3 is 14 residues. Between the trimmed V and J ends, which lost 1 base and 0 bases, there was a span of 4 bases. The germline CDR1 and CDR2 sequences are MDHEN and SYDVKM. Construction of TCR beta libraries was performed using quantitative 5'-RACE with molecular barcodes. A single record per CDR3 protein comes from TCRdb applying MiXCR to the 5' RACE reads. The sample carries 250,000 to 350,000 distinct CDR3 sequences, 20% recorded once. The TCR was taken from a male donor with ankylosing spondylitis or in good health (not recorded which). The genes are TRBV28 and TRBJ1-5; unclear D gene. What was sequenced was blood, either unsorted or a sorted T cell fraction (not recorded which). CDR3 loop: CASSLLDSNQPQHF. For the CDR3, the DNA is TGTGCCAGCAGTTTATTGGATAGCAATCAGCCCCAGCATTTT.